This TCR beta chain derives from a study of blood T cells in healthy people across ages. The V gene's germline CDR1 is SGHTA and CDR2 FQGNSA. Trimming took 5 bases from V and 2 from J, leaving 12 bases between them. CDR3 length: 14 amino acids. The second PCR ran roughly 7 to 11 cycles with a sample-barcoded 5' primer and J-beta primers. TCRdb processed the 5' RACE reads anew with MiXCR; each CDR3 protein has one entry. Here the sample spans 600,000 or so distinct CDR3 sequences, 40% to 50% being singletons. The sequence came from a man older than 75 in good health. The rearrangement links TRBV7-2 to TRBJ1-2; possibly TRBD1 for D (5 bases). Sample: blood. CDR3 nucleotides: TGTGCCAGCAGCCCGGGACTGCAGAACTATGGCTACACCTTC. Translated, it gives CASSPGLQNYGYTF.